The clone carrying this TCR beta chain was seen more than once but under ten times. Its antigen is unidentified. This entry comes from a study of PD-L1 blockade in urothelial cancer. Study context: Analyzed time points were 3 weeks (second dose) and 6 weeks after therapy began.

The CDR3 is 16 residues long. Germline assignment: CDR1 SGHTA and CDR2 FQGNSA. V was clipped by 1 base and J by 9 bases; unmatched bases: 12. Study-wide findings and caveats: Tumor-associated blood clones were expanded more by durable-benefit patients at 3 weeks.

Time point defined: pretreatment peripheral blood. It was locally advanced or metastatic urothelial carcinoma that patients had. Between 1 and 8 samples, pretreatment and on-treatment, were given by each patient. Sequencing used immunoSEQ multiplex PCR; TCRdb keeps in-frame clones, though not all of them. The table shows about 72,000 clones, with about 86% occurring only once. The TCR was taken from a man in his sixties with urothelial cancer. Specimen: PBMCs, collected around atezolizumab (anti-PD-L1) treatment. The chain uses TRBV7-2 and TRBJ2-3; TRBD2 matches 8 bases. Written as DNA, the CDR3 is TGTGCCAGCAGCTTAGTAGCGGGGAGCCTCGAGGGGACGCAGTATTTT. Its translation is CASSLVAGSLEGTQYF.